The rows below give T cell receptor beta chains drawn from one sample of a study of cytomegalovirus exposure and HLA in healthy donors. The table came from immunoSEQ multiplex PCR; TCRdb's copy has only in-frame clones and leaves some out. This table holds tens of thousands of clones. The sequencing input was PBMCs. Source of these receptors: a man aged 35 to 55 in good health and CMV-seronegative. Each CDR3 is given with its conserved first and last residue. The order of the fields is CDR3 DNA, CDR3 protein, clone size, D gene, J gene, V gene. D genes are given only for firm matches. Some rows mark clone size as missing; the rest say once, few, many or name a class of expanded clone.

cdr3_nt: TGTGCCAGCAGTACGGACAGGGGAGGTTCACCCCTCCACTTT; cdr3_aa: CASSTDRGGSPLHF; clone_size: .; d_call: TRBD1; j_call: TRBJ1-6; v_call: TRBV6-1
cdr3_nt: TGTGCCAGCAGTTACGAGGGCCAGCCCCAGCATTTT; cdr3_aa: CASSYEGQPQHF; clone_size: .; d_call: .; j_call: TRBJ1-5; v_call: TRBV6-6
cdr3_nt: TGTGCCAGTAGTGGGACAGGCAGCGAGACCCAGTACTTC; cdr3_aa: CASSGTGSETQYF; clone_size: .; d_call: TRBD1; j_call: TRBJ2-5; v_call: TRBV19
cdr3_nt: TGTGCCAGCAGCCCAGGGCCAGAGAATTCACCCCTCCACTTT; cdr3_aa: CASSPGPENSPLHF; clone_size: .; d_call: .; j_call: TRBJ1-6; v_call: TRBV9
cdr3_nt: TGTGCCAGCAGCGCTAATCTAGCGGGGGGTGTTGATACGCAGTATTTT; cdr3_aa: CASSANLAGGVDTQYF; clone_size: .; d_call: TRBD2; j_call: TRBJ2-3; v_call: TRBV9
cdr3_nt: TGTGCCAGCAGTTCTCGGCTGGGGCGGGGTAGCGAGCAGTACTTC; cdr3_aa: CASSSRLGRGSEQYF; clone_size: .; d_call: .; j_call: TRBJ2-7; v_call: TRBV28
cdr3_nt: TGTGCCAGCAGTCGCAGGGCCGCCGGGGAGCTGTTTTTT; cdr3_aa: CASSRRAAGELFF; clone_size: .; d_call: .; j_call: TRBJ2-2; v_call: TRBV6-1
cdr3_nt: TGTGCCAGATCACAGGGGGCGCGGTATGGCTACACCTTC; cdr3_aa: CARSQGARYGYTF; clone_size: .; d_call: TRBD1; j_call: TRBJ1-2; v_call: TRBV30
cdr3_nt: TGTGCCATCAGTCCGGGAGGCCCCAGAAATCAACCCCAGCATTTT; cdr3_aa: CAISPGGPRNQPQHF; clone_size: .; d_call: .; j_call: TRBJ1-5; v_call: TRBV10-3
cdr3_nt: TGCGCCAGCAGCCCGCAGAGGGCCGCTGGAAACACCATATATTTT; cdr3_aa: CASSPQRAAGNTIYF; clone_size: .; d_call: .; j_call: TRBJ1-3; v_call: TRBV5-1
cdr3_nt: TGCGCCAGCAGCTTGGATGGGAGTGGCACCGGGGAGCTGTTTTTT; cdr3_aa: CASSLDGSGTGELFF; clone_size: .; d_call: .; j_call: TRBJ2-2; v_call: TRBV5-1
cdr3_nt: TGTGCCAGCAGTTTAGGTAGTGAAGCTTTCTTT; cdr3_aa: CASSLGSEAFF; clone_size: .; d_call: .; j_call: TRBJ1-1; v_call: TRBV27
cdr3_nt: TGCAGCGGTCAGGGACTAGACTCGACTTTATATGGCTACACCTTC; cdr3_aa: CSGQGLDSTLYGYTF; clone_size: .; d_call: .; j_call: TRBJ1-2; v_call: TRBV29-1
cdr3_nt: TGTGCCAGCAGCCAAGATTTGACGGGGGGTAATGAGCAGTTCTTC; cdr3_aa: CASSQDLTGGNEQFF; clone_size: medium-sized; d_call: TRBD2; j_call: TRBJ2-1; v_call: TRBV4-2
cdr3_nt: TGTGCCAGCAGCTTAGCCGGTGGGCTAGCGGGGGGTCGCGAGCAGTTCTTC; cdr3_aa: CASSLAGGLAGGREQFF; clone_size: .; d_call: TRBD2; j_call: TRBJ2-1; v_call: TRBV7-9
cdr3_nt: TGTGCCAGCAGCCCCAACCGGGACAGGGCGGACTATGGCTACACCTTC; cdr3_aa: CASSPNRDRADYGYTF; clone_size: .; d_call: TRBD1; j_call: TRBJ1-2; v_call: TRBV7-9
cdr3_nt: TGTGCCAGCAGCTCACATGATGCAGATTCACCCCTCCACTTT; cdr3_aa: CASSSHDADSPLHF; clone_size: .; d_call: .; j_call: TRBJ1-6; v_call: TRBV7-2
cdr3_nt: TGTGCCAGCAGCGGGAAGGCTAGCGGGGGGGCCTACGAGCAGTACTTC; cdr3_aa: CASSGKASGGAYEQYF; clone_size: .; d_call: TRBD2; j_call: TRBJ2-7; v_call: TRBV7-6
cdr3_nt: TGTGCCAGCAGCCCAGGGTCGACGTCTTATTCAGGAGCTTTCTTT; cdr3_aa: CASSPGSTSYSGAFF; clone_size: .; d_call: .; j_call: TRBJ1-1; v_call: TRBV13
cdr3_nt: TGTGCCAGCAGGGGGCCGGGACAGGGGGCGCGGGGGGCCTCCTACGAGCAGTACTTC; cdr3_aa: CASRGPGQGARGASYEQYF; clone_size: .; d_call: TRBD1; j_call: TRBJ2-7; v_call: TRBV2
cdr3_nt: TGCGCCAGCAGCCCGACTAGCGGGACCGATAATGAGCAGTTCTTC; cdr3_aa: CASSPTSGTDNEQFF; clone_size: .; d_call: TRBD2; j_call: TRBJ2-1; v_call: TRBV5-1
cdr3_nt: TGCAGCGTTGCTAATACAGGGGGCCGAGACATTCAGTACTTC; cdr3_aa: CSVANTGGRDIQYF; clone_size: .; d_call: TRBD1; j_call: TRBJ2-4; v_call: TRBV29-1